The 28 T cell receptor beta chains below all came from one sample that was sequenced in a study of PD-1 blockade in classical Hodgkin lymphoma. Time point reported: cycle 4 day 1 (C4D1), after 5 to 7 weeks of nivolumab. Every patient relapsed after autologous stem cell transplantation, and brentuximab vedotin exposure varied. Sequencing was performed with immunoSEQ multiplex PCR; in TCRdb, only in-frame clones are kept and a portion is missing. The table includes approximately 38,000 clones, more than 60% detected once. Sample: peripheral blood mononuclear cells (PBMCs), taken before the fourth cycle of nivolumab. The origin of the receptors is a human donor with classical Hodgkin lymphoma.

The chain couples TRBV6-6 to TRBJ2-5, with 8 bases lining up with TRBD1. This CDR3 is built from 16 residues. Germline CDR1 MNHNY, CDR2 SVGAGI (reference sequence). V dropped 0 bases and J dropped 5; count of bases not matched to a gene: 8. The CDR3 region is CASSYSRTGWRETQYF. In DNA form, the CDR3 reads TGTGCCAGCAGTTACTCCCGGACAGGGTGGCGGGAGACCCAGTACTTC.

The chain has TRBV5-5 and TRBJ1-1; D ambiguous. Trimming stripped 4 bases from V and 6 bases from J, with 19 bases between. CDR1 and CDR2 from the germline V gene are SGHKS and YYEKEE (reference sequence). There are 15 residues in the CDR3. The DNA of the CDR3 is TGTGCCAGCAGCATAAGGACGAGGGCTTGGGCTGAAGCTTTCTTT. Encoded protein: CASSIRTRAWAEAFF.

This chain connects TRBV4-1 to TRBJ2-2; 9 bases fit TRBD2. The junction had 3 bases not matched to a gene; V was cut back by 1 base and J by 0 bases. The CDR3 loop spans 17 amino acids. Germline V gene data show CDR1 as MGHRA and CDR2 as YSYEKL. The CDR3 DNA sequence: TGCGCCAGCAGCCAAGCTAGCGGGGACGCGAACACCGGGGAGCTGTTTTTT. Translated, it gives CASSQASGDANTGELFF.

This clone was observed a few times. The gene calls are TRBV4-3 and TRBJ1-5; D is unclear. Trimming removed 1 base at V and 9 bases at J, with 10 bases between. In germline, CDR1 is LGHNA, CDR2 YSLEER. The length of the CDR3 is 13 residues. CDR3 protein: CASSQGILGPQHF. CDR3 coding DNA: TGCGCCAGCAGCCAAGGGATCCTCGGGCCCCAGCATTTT.

The chain employs TRBV10-2 and TRBJ2-2; no clear D gene. Germline CDR1 is WSHSY and CDR2 is SAAADI. V dropped 8 bases and J dropped 4 bases, with 8 bases sitting between them. This CDR3 contains 12 residues. CDR3 DNA sequence: TGCGCCAGCGCTTGGGGCACCGGGGAGCTGTTTTTT. Its translation: CASAWGTGELFF.

V gene TRBV2 combines with J gene TRBJ1-1; no firm D call. This CDR3 spans 12 amino acids. Trimming left V 8 bases short and J 5 bases short, with 12 bases between. Germline V gives CDR1 SNHLY, CDR2 FYNNEI. The CDR3 here is CASREGWTEAFF. The DNA of the CDR3 is TGTGCCAGCCGGGAGGGATGGACTGAAGCTTTCTTT.

This clone was observed a single time. The chain combines TRBV4-2 with TRBJ2-7; 8 bases are shared with TRBD2. Per germline, CDR1 LGHNA and CDR2 YNFKEQ. CDR3 size: 13 residues. Losses at the gene ends were 4 bases for V and 4 bases for J; bases not matched to a gene: 3. Written as DNA, the CDR3 is TGTGCCAGCAGCCCGCGGGGGGCGTACGAGCAGTACTTC. This encodes CASSPRGAYEQYF.

The chain joins TRBV5-1 to TRBJ2-1, with D possibly matching TRBD1 (6 bases). The CDR3 runs 15 residues. Germline CDR1 is SGHRS and CDR2 is YFSETQ. Trimming left V 2 bases short and J 9 bases short, with 18 bases between. The CDR3 region is CASSFPGNRAGEQFF. The CDR3 DNA sequence: TGCGCCAGCAGCTTTCCGGGGAACAGGGCCGGTGAGCAGTTCTTC.

This rearrangement joins TRBV5-1 to TRBJ2-7; 7 bases are shared with TRBD1. Germline V gives CDR1 SGHRS, CDR2 YFSETQ. The CDR3 extends over 16 amino acids. The junction had 12 bases not matched to a gene; V was cut back by 4 bases and J by 2 bases. The CDR3 loop reads CASSPKSATGAYEQYF. The CDR3 bases are TGCGCCAGCAGCCCCAAAAGCGCCACAGGGGCCTACGAGCAGTACTTC. Full variable domain (rest looked up from reference TRBV5-1 and TRBJ2-7): KAGVTQTPRYLIKTRGQQVTLSCSPISGHRSVSWYQQTPGQGLQFLFEYFSETQRNKGNFPGRFSGRQFSNSRSEMNVSTLELGDSALYLCASSPKSATGAYEQYFGPGTRLTVT.

This clone has only a few counts. This sequence joins TRBV10-3 and TRBJ1-1; TRBD1 is a possible D gene (5 bases). CDR1 ENHRY and CDR2 SYGVKD come from the germline V gene. The CDR3 loop spans 14 amino acids. The V end lost 5 bases, the J end lost 1 base, and 11 bases lay between the germline ends. The CDR3, as DNA: TGTGCCATCAGTACGCACGGGACGAACACTGAAGCTTTCTTT. Its translation is CAISTHGTNTEAFF.

This chain joins TRBV10-3 and TRBJ2-6; perhaps TRBD1 as D (5 bases). V shed 3 bases and J shed 4 bases, with 10 bases lying between them. The CDR3 spans 15 residues. Germline V gene lookup returns CDR1 ENHRY and CDR2 SYGVKD. This CDR3 reads CAISDGRAGANVLTF. The DNA for the CDR3 is TGTGCCATCAGTGACGGCAGGGCCGGGGCCAACGTCCTGACTTTC.

V and J are TRBV21-1 and TRBJ1-1; the table's TRBD1 call for D was not verified on the DNA. TRBV21-1 is reported as a pseudogene. The CDR3 sequence is 15 residues long. The chain's CDR3 is CASTHQAPWNTEAFF. The CDR3, as DNA: TGTGCCAGCACCCACCAGGCCCCCTGGAACACTGAAGCTTTCTTT.

This clone was found once. The chain couples TRBV2 to TRBJ1-2; TRBD1 matches 9 bases. Trimming at V came to 4 bases and at J to 6 bases, leaving 9 bases not matched to a gene. The germline CDR1 and CDR2 sequences are SNHLY and FYNNEI. The CDR3 runs 15 residues. The CDR3 nucleotides are TGTGCCAGCAGTGGTCCGGGACAGGGATTACATGGCTACACCTTC. The encoded protein is CASSGPGQGLHGYTF. The variable domain in full, completed from reference TRBV2 and TRBJ1-2, reads EPEVTQTPSHQVTQMGQEVILRCVPISNHLYFYWYRQILGQKVEFLVSFYNNEISEKSEIFDDQFSVERPDGSNFTLKIRSTKLEDSAMYFCASSGPGQGLHGYTFGSGTRLTVV.

This chain uses TRBV9 with TRBJ2-7; 10 bases match TRBD1. Germline-derived CDR1 and CDR2 are SGDLS and YYNGEE. The CDR3 runs 17 residues. J was trimmed by 3 bases and V by 4 bases; bases with no gene match: 13. The CDR3 region is CASSPSGLTGGVYEQYF. DNA for the CDR3: TGTGCCAGCAGCCCATCCGGTTTGACAGGGGGCGTCTACGAGCAGTACTTC.

This clone was found a few times. The chain links TRBV6-1 to TRBJ1-6, with 9 nucleotides matching TRBD1. V was clipped by 6 bases and J by 7 bases; unmatched bases: 10. Germline V gene sequence: CDR1 MNHNS, CDR2 SASEGT. The CDR3 is made up of 16 amino acids. In DNA form, the CDR3 reads TGTGCCAGCAGGGAACAGGGGGCGCTTAAGAATTCACCCCTCCACTTT. Translating gives CASREQGALKNSPLHF.

V usage is TRBV5-8 and J usage is TRBJ2-7; D remains ambiguous. The CDR3 extends over 14 amino acids. Deletions cut 2 bases from V and 3 bases from J, with 12 bases between. Germline lookup yields CDR1 SGHTS and CDR2 YDEGEE. CDR3 protein: CASSFAASFYEQYF. CDR3 bases: TGTGCCAGCAGCTTTGCAGCCTCATTCTACGAGCAGTACTTC.

This chain links TRBV15 with TRBJ2-3, with D uncertain. Germline V gene sequence: CDR1 LNHNV, CDR2 YYDKDF (reference sequence). The V gene lost 1 base and the J gene lost 4 bases, with 3 bases spanning the gap. The CDR3 totals 12 residues. CDR3 residues: CATSRAADTQYF. CDR3 sequence (DNA): TGTGCCACCAGCAGAGCCGCAGATACGCAGTATTTT.

This chain joins TRBV27 and TRBJ1-1; D may be TRBD1 (6 bases). V was shortened by 6 bases and J by 5 bases, with 16 bases between the two germline ends. Germline assignment: CDR1 MNHEY and CDR2 SMNVEV (reference sequence). The CDR3 runs to 14 residues. The CDR3 DNA follows: TGTGCCAGCAGGTCCCATAACAGGGTTACTGAAGCTTTCTTT. Its translation is CASRSHNRVTEAFF.

For the CDR3, the DNA is TGCGCCAGCAGCCATGCTCCGTTGGGGGACTCCTACGAGCAGTACTTC. Protein sequence: CASSHAPLGDSYEQYF. The rearrangement joins TRBV5-1 to TRBJ2-7; either TRBD1 or TRBD2 may supply D (5 bases each). CDR1 and CDR2 from the germline V gene are SGHRS and YFSETQ. The V gene lost 4 bases and the J gene lost 0 bases, with 17 bases spanning the gap. The CDR3 sequence is 16 residues long. Full variable domain (remainder filled in from reference TRBV5-1 and TRBJ2-7): KAGVTQTPRYLIKTRGQQVTLSCSPISGHRSVSWYQQTPGQGLQFLFEYFSETQRNKGNFPGRFSGRQFSNSRSEMNVSTLELGDSALYLCASSHAPLGDSYEQYFGPGTRLTVT.

Remarks on this clone: One junction end does not reproduce the germline sequence, and a read error may be involved. CDR3 DNA sequence: TGTGCCAGCAGCGTAGCGGGGGGGCATGGAGATACGAAGTATTTT. It yields the protein CASSVAGGHGDTKYF. V gene TRBV9 combines with J gene TRBJ2-3, with 8 bases aligning to TRBD2. Germline values: CDR1 SGDLS, CDR2 YYNGEE. CDR3 length: 15 residues.

This chain uses TRBV29-1 with TRBJ1-1, with D possibly TRBD1 on 5 matching bases. This CDR3 comprises 11 residues. Germline V lookup: CDR1 SQVTM, CDR2 ANQGSEA. V was clipped by 6 bases and J by 8 bases, with 13 bases between them. CDR3 bases: TGCAGCGTCCAGGGCGGGGGGGAAGCTTTCTTT. Protein: CSVQGGGEAFF.

The genes are TRBV7-8 and TRBJ2-5; 7 bases fit TRBD1. TRBJ2-7 matches the DNA end more closely, so the J call is doubtful. The germline gives CDR1 SGHVS, CDR2 FQNEAQ. The CDR3 runs 15 residues. In nucleotides, the CDR3 is TGTGCCAGCAGCTTGACCTCGGGGACAGTACACGAGCAGTACTTC. This translates into CASSLTSGTVHEQYF.

To note about this clone: At one boundary the junction diverges from the germline segment, which might be a read error. The CDR3 DNA is TGTGCTAGCAGCTTTGACGGGCCAGGGACCCAGTACTTC. Its translation: CASSFDGPGTQYF. This sequence joins TRBV7-7 and TRBJ2-5; unclear D gene. There are 13 residues in the CDR3. Germline CDR1 SSHAT, CDR2 FNYEAQ (reference sequence).

This clone occurred a few times. The V gene is TRBV7-3, the J gene TRBJ2-2, with 9 nucleotides matching TRBD1. Germline trimming cut 3 bases from V and 5 bases from J; bases unmatched to any gene: 16. CDR3 size: 19 residues. In germline, CDR1 is SGHTA, CDR2 FQGTGA. As DNA, the CDR3 is TGTGCCAGCAGCTTCCACCCATCCGGACAGGGGACAAGAACCGGGGAGCTGTTTTTT. Translation: CASSFHPSGQGTRTGELFF.

CDR3 in DNA: TGTGCCAGCAGTCCGGGACTGGAGACCCAGTACTTC. Protein: CASSPGLETQYF. The chain carries TRBV2 and TRBJ2-5; TRBD2 is a possible D gene (6 bases). Trimming cost V 5 bases and J 5 bases, with 9 bases left between them. CDR1 is SNHLY, CDR2 FYNNEI, per germline. The CDR3 has 12 amino acids.

The chain has TRBV7-2 and TRBJ1-6, with D maybe TRBD1 (6 bases). Germline loops: CDR1 SGHTA, CDR2 FQGNSA. This CDR3 contains 17 residues. V lost 4 bases to trimming and J lost 0 bases, with 13 bases between them. The DNA of the CDR3 is TGTGCCAGCAGCTCGGGACATTCAAGCTCCTATAATTCACCCCTCCACTTT. Translating gives CASSSGHSSSYNSPLHF. The complete variable domain, with remaining parts taken from reference TRBV7-2 and TRBJ1-6, reads GAGVSQSPSNKVTEKGKDVELRCDPISGHTALYWYRQSLGQGLEFLIYFQGNSAPDKSGLPSDRFSAERTGGSVSTLTIQRTQQEDSAVYLCASSSGHSSSYNSPLHFGNGTRLTVT.

Comment on this clone: One junction end disagrees with the germline gene, perhaps due to a read error. This sample also contains other DNA sequences that code for the same CDR3. The V gene is TRBV7-2, the J gene TRBJ2-7; the match to TRBD2 covers 10 bases. The CDR3 is made up of 15 amino acids. Germline V gene lookup returns CDR1 SGHTA and CDR2 FQGNSA. The CDR3, as DNA: TGTGCCAGCAGCCTAGCGGGGGTGCTTGTTAACGAGCAGTACTTC. Translation gives CASSLAGVLVNEQYF. The variable domain in full, completed from reference TRBV7-2 and TRBJ2-7, reads GAGVSQSPSNKVTEKGKDVELRCDPISGHTALYWYRQSLGQGLEFLIYFQGNSAPDKSGLPSDRFSAERTGGSVSTLTIQRTQQEDSAVYLCASSLAGVLVNEQYFGPGTRLTVT.

This clone was seen just once. The J gene is TRBJ2-7, the V gene TRBV5-4; TRBD1 might be the D (6 bases). The CDR3 has 12 residues. The ends were cut back, 4 bases at V and 5 bases at J, with 10 bases in the middle. Germline V gene sequence: CDR1 SGHNT, CDR2 YYREEE (reference sequence). The CDR3 region is CASSRTVNEQYF. The CDR3 coding sequence is TGTGCCAGCAGCAGGACAGTCAACGAGCAGTACTTC.